These 17 T cell receptor beta chains were all obtained from the same sample, sequenced in a study of response to subunit inactivated influenza vaccine (dated by TCRdb to the late 2010s). Preparation of the library involved RT-PCR. Sequencing took place on an Illumina HiSeq 2500. TCRdb cleaned the public reads at Q25 with fastp, built clones with MiXCR and kept in-frame beta chains. Here each entry gathers all rows of one CDR3 protein and keeps the most common genes and DNA. The sample has around 530,000 distinct CDR3 sequences on record, 10% to 15% of them singletons. The ten biggest clones cover roughly 10% of the sample. The sequencing used PBMCs from blood, collected on the day of vaccination. The receptors were sampled from a man in his fifties who received an inactivated influenza vaccine. Donor details come from another sample of the same person, matched by shared clones.

This chain connects TRBV15 to TRBJ2-4; D tentatively reads TRBD1 or TRBD2 (5 bases each). The CDR3 covers 24 residues. CDR1 is LNHNV and CDR2 is YYDKDF in the germline V gene (reference sequence). V was pared by 0 bases and J by 1 base, with 34 bases between. The chain's CDR3 is CATSRDQRSYPFLGHPAAKNIQYF. The CDR3 DNA is TGTGCCACCAGCAGAGATCAGCGGTCTTACCCCTTTTTGGGGCACCCGGCGGCCAAAAACATTCAGTACTTC.

This clonotype was seen only a few times. The chain recombines TRBV4-3 with TRBJ2-2; 9 bases map to TRBD1. The CDR3 consists of 18 residues. The V gene's germline CDR1 is LGHNA and CDR2 YSLEER. V trimming: 3 bases; J trimming: 10 bases; junction bases outside the gene matches: 18. CDR3 in DNA: TGCGCCAGCAGCCACAACAAATTCCGGGACAGGGAGTCCTTGGAGCTGTTTTTT. Its translation: CASSHNKFRDRESLELFF.

This clonotype was observed many times. V gene TRBV5-1 combines with J gene TRBJ2-1; perhaps TRBD1 as D (6 bases). The CDR3 runs to 13 residues. V was pared by 2 bases and J by 3 bases, with 6 bases between. Germline V gives CDR1 SGHRS, CDR2 YFSETQ. This chain's CDR3 is CASSLQGYNEQFF. The CDR3 region has the DNA TGCGCCAGCAGCTTACAGGGCTACAATGAGCAGTTCTTC.

The J gene is TRBJ2-3, the V gene TRBV9; TRBD2 aligns across 13 bases. The J segment lost 1 base and the V segment lost 3 bases, leaving 5 bases of the junction unmatched. CDR1 and CDR2 from the germline V gene are SGDLS and YYNGEE. This CDR3 region has 17 residues. The CDR3 DNA reads TGTGCCAGCAGCGCCTTACTAGCGGGGGGGCGCACAGATACGCAGTATTTT. Protein product: CASSALLAGGRTDTQYF.

This chain uses TRBV6-1 with TRBJ2-5, with D possibly being TRBD2 (5 bases). The ends were cut back, 6 bases at V and 2 bases at J, with 16 bases in the middle. CDR1 MNHNS and CDR2 SASEGT come from the germline V gene. This CDR3 has 15 residues. CDR3 nucleotides: TGTGCCAGCAGACCGACTATCGGGGTTCAAGAGACCCAGTACTTC. It is translated as CASRPTIGVQETQYF.

This clonotype showed up many times. DNA of the CDR3: TGTGCCACAGCGGGAGTTGGGACCTACGAGCAGTACTTC. Amino acid sequence: CATAGVGTYEQYF. The J gene is TRBJ2-7, the V gene TRBV6-2 or TRBV6-3, with 8 bases fitting TRBD2. The CDR3 has 13 amino acids. Germline CDR1 MNHEY, CDR2 SVGEGT. V lost 10 bases, J lost 2 bases, and 7 bases stayed unmatched.

The sample holds a few counts of this clonotype. This chain links TRBV10-3 with TRBJ2-5, with D possibly TRBD1 on 5 matching bases. Trimming removed 5 bases from V and 5 bases from J, with 12 bases in between. CDR1 and CDR2 from the germline V gene are ENHRY and SYGVKD. There are 13 residues in the CDR3. This CDR3 reads CAISRTIGETQYF. The CDR3 DNA sequence: TGTGCCATCAGTCGGACAATTGGGGAGACCCAGTACTTC.

Only a few counts were recorded for this clonotype. The chain has TRBV29-1 and TRBJ2-1, with D hard to call. V was cut by 3 bases and J by 0 bases, with 6 bases left in between. This CDR3 contains 13 residues. Germline lookup yields CDR1 SQVTM and CDR2 ANQGSEA. The CDR3 DNA is TGCAGCGTTGAGGCGGACTCCTACAATGAGCAGTTCTTC. Its translation: CSVEADSYNEQFF.

This clonotype was seen at least ten times. The V and J genes are TRBV28 and TRBJ2-1, with 12 bases matching TRBD2. After removal of 4 bases from V and 7 bases from J, the junction contained 8 bases not matched to a gene. The CDR3 totals 16 residues. Germline V CDR1 and CDR2: MDHEN, SYDVKM. Here the CDR3 DNA reads TGTGCCAGCAGTTCCTCGACTAGCGGGAGACGGAATGAGCAGTTCTTC. Encoded protein: CASSSSTSGRRNEQFF. The complete variable domain, with remaining parts taken from reference TRBV28 and TRBJ2-1, reads DVKVTQSSRYLVKRTGEKVFLECVQDMDHENMFWYRQDPGLGLRLIYFSYDVKMKEKGDIPEGYSVSREKKERFSLILESASTNQTSMYLCASSSSTSGRRNEQFFGPGTRLTVL.

This clonotype came up a few times. The V call is TRBV9, the J call TRBJ2-7, with D hard to call. Trimming left V 4 bases short and J 7 bases short, with 15 bases between. This CDR3 is 13 amino acids long. CDR1 is SGDLS and CDR2 is YYNGEE in the germline V gene. The CDR3 loop is CASSPRTGWEQYF. The CDR3 nucleotides are TGTGCCAGCAGCCCGAGGACCGGTTGGGAGCAGTACTTC.

This clonotype was recorded a few times. The chain recombines TRBV20-1 with TRBJ2-7; 15 bases agree with TRBD2. The J segment lost 0 bases and the V segment lost 0 bases, leaving 6 bases of the junction unmatched. The V gene's germline CDR1 is DFQATT and CDR2 SNEGSKA (reference sequence). The CDR3 contains 18 residues. The DNA of the CDR3 is TGCAGTGCTAGAGATAGGGGACTAGCGGGGGGCAGCTCCTACGAGCAGTACTTC. The encoded protein is CSARDRGLAGGSSYEQYF.

This clonotype was picked up a small number of times. This chain connects TRBV10-3 to TRBJ1-1; D gene ambiguous. The germline V gene encodes CDR1 ENHRY and CDR2 SYGVKD. Trimming stripped 0 bases from V and 2 bases from J, with 7 bases between. This CDR3 region has 14 residues. The DNA of the CDR3 is TGTGCCATCAGTGAGTCAGGGATCAACACTGAAGCTTTCTTT. Translated, it gives CAISESGINTEAFF.

This clonotype was counted a few times. V and J are TRBV29-1 and TRBJ1-2; unclear D gene. Trimming cost V 4 bases and J 6 bases, with 15 bases left between them. The V gene's germline CDR1 is SQVTM and CDR2 ANQGSEA. The CDR3 covers 13 residues. The CDR3 region is CSVVGLTDHGYTF. The DNA for the CDR3 is TGCAGCGTTGTTGGGCTCACGGACCATGGCTACACCTTC. The full variable domain, with the rest looked up from reference TRBV29-1 and TRBJ1-2, is SAVISQKPSRDICQRGTSLTIQCQVDSQVTMMFWYRQQPGQSLTLIATANQGSEATYESGFVIDKFPISRPNLTFSTLTVSNMSPEDSSIYLCSVVGLTDHGYTFGSGTRLTVV.

This clonotype was observed a few times. V usage is TRBV15 and J usage is TRBJ1-5; D gene ambiguous. Trimming left V 0 bases short and J 4 bases short, with 10 bases between. The CDR3 is 15 amino acids. Per the germline V gene, CDR1 is LNHNV and CDR2 is YYDKDF (reference sequence). This CDR3 reads CATSRDGTANQPQHF. The CDR3 nucleotides are TGTGCCACCAGCAGAGACGGTACAGCGAATCAGCCCCAGCATTTT.

The table lists this clonotype with a few counts. This chain uses TRBV15 with TRBJ2-7; TRBD2 matches 7 bases. The V gene's germline CDR1 is LNHNV and CDR2 YYDKDF (reference sequence). V was pared by 0 bases and J by 11 bases, with 7 bases of the junction left unmatched. The CDR3 is 13 amino acids. CDR3 bases: TGTGCCACCAGCAGAGATCGTATGGGGAGGGAGTACTTC. Translating it yields CATSRDRMGREYF.

Ten or more counts support this clonotype. The V gene is TRBV12-3 or TRBV12-4, the J gene TRBJ2-5; no reliable D call. Trimming removed 8 bases at V and 4 bases at J, with 8 bases between. The CDR3 is made up of 11 amino acids. The CDR3 sequence is CASGGRETQYF. The DNA of the CDR3 is TGTGCCAGCGGCGGTAGAGAGACCCAGTACTTC.

Only a few counts were recorded for this clonotype. The CDR3 spells CASSLADGAYEQYF. The DNA for the CDR3 is TGTGCCAGCAGCTTAGCCGACGGGGCCTACGAGCAGTACTTC. This chain uses TRBV11-2 with TRBJ2-7; D is perhaps TRBD2 (5 bases). Looked up from germline, CDR1 is SGHAT and CDR2 is FQNNGV. Trimming stripped 1 base from V and 2 bases from J, with 9 bases between. The CDR3 is 14 residues long.